The entry below gives a single TCR beta chain sequence along with its context. No antigen is known for it. These data come from a study of T-cell memory formation after mild COVID-19. About the study: TCR clusters showed largely donor specificity.

The CDR3 consists of 16 residues. Germline V gene sequence: CDR1 SGHKS, CDR2 YYEKEE (reference sequence). The V end lost 4 bases, the J end lost 5 bases, and 20 bases lay between the germline ends. One entry per CDR3 protein, called by TCRdb with MiXCR from the 5' RACE reads. Counted here are 45,000 to 55,000 distinct CDR3 sequences, roughly 9% occurring once; the ten biggest clones make up 12%. General observations from the study: Proof of SARS-CoV-2 specificity was absent for the second-wave clones that crested on day 37.

Sequencing input: PBMCs or a T cell subset sorted from them (not recorded which). The TCR was taken from an adult woman who had mild COVID-19 (a few samples of this study predate the infection). Cell type and time point are not known. The chain carries TRBV5-5 and TRBJ2-3; D gene ambiguous. This CDR3 reads CASSLLTGPRGDTQYF. The CDR3 bases are TGTGCCAGCAGCCTCCTGACCGGTCCCCGAGGAGATACGCAGTATTTT. Variable domain in full (rest from reference TRBV5-5 and TRBJ2-3): DAGVTQSPTHLIKTRGQQVTLRCSPISGHKSVSWYQQVLGQGPQFIFQYYEKEERGRGNFPDRFSARQFPNYSSELNVNALLLGDSALYLCASSLLTGPRGDTQYFGPGTRLTVL.